This TCR beta chain is from a study of T cell repertoires in cytomegalovirus infection. The overall study: From public TCR beta signatures came an indication of both CMV infection and matching HLA type.

One entry per CDR3 protein, called by TCRdb with MiXCR from the reads. Here the sample spans approximately 500,000 distinct CDR3 sequences, roughly 12% being singletons. This clonotype showed up many times. Antigen unknown. Germline CDR1 reads SGHRS; CDR2 reads YFSETQ. V lost 7 bases to trimming and J lost 1 base, with 17 bases between them. The CDR3 length is 15 residues. Study results and caveats: The ex vivo response was dominated by HLA-C-restricted CMV-specific TCR beta clonotypes. Pooled public TCR beta family frequency picked out CMV carriers with the relevant HLA.

The TCR originated in a human donor in good health (CMV status not recorded). Some clones in this sample may be carry-over from other donors' samples. V usage is TRBV5-1 and J usage is TRBJ1-1, with D possibly being TRBD1 (6 bases). Sequencing used PBMCs. The CDR3 nucleotides read TGCGCCAGCGTTAAACAGGGTGGAGGGAACACTGAAGCTTTCTTT. It yields the protein CASVKQGGGNTEAFF.